This T cell receptor beta chain appears in the sequencing data of a study of blood T cells in healthy people across ages. There were at least 5 micrograms of total RNA extracted from every sample. Germline V gene data show CDR1 as SQVTM and CDR2 as ANQGSEA. This CDR3 comprises 13 residues. Trimming cost V 4 bases and J 5 bases; bases outside gene matches: 7. For the second PCR, which ran for roughly 6 to 12 cycles, a sample-barcoded 5' primer and a J-beta primer mix were used. In TCRdb, the 5' RACE reads were re-called with MiXCR into one record per CDR3 protein. The repertoire holds 800,000 or so distinct CDR3 sequences, 35% to 60% seen once, with 18% in the top ten. This clonotype has only a few counts.

Sequencing used blood. This receptor was obtained from a man older than 75 in good health. The V and J genes are TRBV29-1 and TRBJ2-5; TRBD2 matches 7 bases. The CDR3 DNA sequence: TGCAGCGTTGTTCCAGCGGGAAGGGAGACCCAGTACTTC. It specifies CSVVPAGRETQYF.